The entry that follows covers one T cell receptor beta chain sequence. It lacks a known antigen. Nothing much larger sits one base from this clone, and base qualities are not available. All of the isolated RNA was reverse transcribed with the High Capacity cDNA Reverse Transcription Kit, so expressed TCRB transcripts were sequenced. Deep immunoSEQ sequencing was applied to naive, central memory and regulatory T cell samples, giving an average of around 3.8 million total reads per sample. After sorted cells were lysed in RLT buffer, RNA was extracted with DNase-treated RNeasy Micro or Mini kits, with the choice depending on cell number. To prevent cross-contamination, each cell subset was processed individually, whereas patient and healthy donor samples were processed jointly. TCRB sequences were amplified from cDNA with the immunoSEQ multiplex PCR, producing 87-bp fragments spanning the CDR3 region. Sequencing of the amplicons was done on the Illumina HiSeq platform. From the authors' description of their analysis: Synthetic template baselines were used to correct PCR bias computationally, reads within Hamming distance 2 were collapsed, and singletons that could not be merged were discarded. Reads were aligned against IMGT so that V, D and J genes, CDR3 length and insertions or deletions at six rearrangement sites could be assigned. Within each subset, clonotype counts were normalized to sorted cell number, and only after that were true diversity and Gini coefficients computed with the tcR R package. The overlap coefficient, calculated on TCRB nucleotide sequences, was used to quantify repertoire sharing. As a proxy for the pre-selection repertoire, out-of-frame TCRB sequences from naive cells were analyzed. TCRdb mirrors the immuneACCESS table, restricted to in-frame sequences. Some clones are absent from its copies; in checked studies, under half trace to an unresolved V gene, and the reason for the others is unknown. V and J calls and clone size are given by that table; D and trimming were obtained from the DNA. In this sample the table shows under 350,000 clones, roughly an eighth of which occur a single time. Jointly, the top ten make up under 0.02% of the sample.

The data were taken from a study of beta chain features in type 1 diabetes (dated by TCRdb to the late 2010s). For the wider study: No differences in mean age, gender distribution, total cell number or subset yield were found between patients and healthy donors. Whereas all 28 donors provided naive and central memory subsets, regulatory and stem cell-like memory subsets were isolated from just 8 patients and roughly eight healthy donors. A total of around 110,000,000 sorted cells were examined across all samples, and RNA yield correlated strongly with the number of cells per subset. The study compared TCRB repertoires of sorted circulating CD4+ T cell subsets between recently diagnosed type 1 diabetes patients and matched healthy donors. Overall study results and their limits: Naive, central memory and regulatory TCRB repertoires appeared more similar among patients than among healthy donors. PCR may preferentially amplify shorter templates, but because patient and control samples were amplified and corrected together, any resulting skew would affect both groups equally. Only small numbers of individuals were included in the HLA sub-analyses, which left unresolved whether HLA type had any influence on TCRB rearrangement. Type 1 diabetes patients showed a moderate but significant shortening of TCRB CDR3 length in all four CD4+ subsets. Fewer insertions and more nucleotide deletions at VDJ recombination sites were observed in patients with type 1 diabetes, implying thymic rearrangement abnormalities. Because cDNA was sequenced instead of genomic DNA, highly expressing activated cells could be over-represented, though the groups showed no difference in activation or CD3 levels.

A single peripheral blood draw of about 116 mL on average was collected from each donor into heparinised tubes. Using a panel that included CD45RO, CCR7, CD25, CD127, CD95 and CD27, naive, central memory, regulatory and stem cell-like memory CD4+ T cells were sorted on a BD FACSAria II. Purity was above 95% for every sorted population. PBMCs were isolated right away by Lymphoprep density gradient centrifugation and were stained directly, without culture. To minimize batch effects, samples were stained and sorted in pairs, one healthy donor with one patient per experiment. V is clipped by 1 base and J by 7 bases, and the sequence between their germline boundaries is 10 bases long. The cysteine opens and the phenylalanine closes a CDR3 of 13 amino acids. Only CDR3 DNA is held: 39 bases, read in frame from base 1. CDR1 and CDR2 are drawn from the germline V gene: SGHVS, FNYEAQ.

Source material: naive CD4+ T cells from blood. The label giving this sample's cell subset or site can be read as: true naive CD4+ T cells. The chain couples TRBV7-6 to TRBJ1-2; possibly the D gene is TRBD1, per 6 matching bases. The source of this sequence is a man aged 25 to 40 with type 1 diabetes. The sequence in DNA is TGTGCCAGCAGCTTAGACAGGGACGGTGGCTACACCTTC. Its protein reads: CASSLDRDGGYTF.